This TCR beta chain was retrieved from a study of cytomegalovirus exposure and HLA in healthy donors. About this clone itself: Its specificity is unknown.

The CDR3 extends over 13 amino acids. In germline, CDR1 is MRHNA, CDR2 SNTAGT. Deletions cut 0 bases from V and 7 bases from J, with 9 bases between. Regarding the study as a whole: The productive fraction for most TCR beta V segments was about 87% or about 30% in an earlier analysis.

The PCR employed 60 Vbeta primers together with 13 Jbeta primers. The method was immunoSEQ multiplex PCR; TCRdb's version includes in-frame clones alone and lacks a portion of them. The profile shows 100,000 to 120,000 clones, around 84% of them singletons. The sequence was collected from a man under 40 in good health and CMV-seronegative. The material sequenced was PBMCs. The genes are TRBV6-4 and TRBJ2-5; a possible D gene is TRBD2 (5 bases). The chain's CDR3 is CASSDSYRGTQYF. In DNA, the CDR3 is TGTGCCAGCAGTGACTCGTATCGGGGGACCCAGTACTTC.